This T cell receptor (beta chain) was observed in a study of CD8 T cells in ankylosing spondylitis. Study conclusions and caveats: Before this, some motif variants had been reported in reactive arthritis synovial fluid and blood.

The sample holds many counts of this clonotype. Its specificity is not known. Libraries of TCR beta came from quantitative 5'-RACE with molecular barcodes. TCRdb re-called the 5' RACE reads with MiXCR, one entry per CDR3 protein. The sample contains 240,000 or so distinct CDR3 sequences, 7.5% to 9% of which appear only once. The CDR3 covers 18 residues. V shed 6 bases, J shed 4 bases, and the junction held 8 bases outside the gene matches. The chain joins TRBV12-3 or TRBV12-4 to TRBJ2-2; 16 bases align to TRBD2. This receptor was taken from a male donor with ankylosing spondylitis or in good health (not recorded which). The sequenced material came from blood, either unsorted or a sorted T cell fraction (not recorded which). In DNA, the CDR3 is TGTGCCAGCAGGTCCGGGACTAGCGGGAGGGGGACCACCGGGGAGCTGTTTTTT. Residues: CASRSGTSGRGTTGELFF.